The following is a T cell receptor beta chain sequence with its context. The data were taken from a study of blood T cell repertoires in COVID-19. Per the original methods: Researchers report that nucleated cell counts were estimated from reference gene primer amplification. The table came from immunoSEQ multiplex PCR; TCRdb's copy has only in-frame clones and leaves some out. That table furnishes V, J and clone size, whereas the DNA furnished D and trimming. The sample shows some 300,000 clones, approximately 86% of them seen only once. Trimming removed 5 bases at V and 5 bases at J, with 13 bases between. The CDR3 extends over 13 amino acids. CDR1 MDHEN and CDR2 SYDVKM come from the germline V gene.

This receptor was taken from a man between 65 and 85 years old with acute or convalescent COVID-19. This chain connects TRBV28 to TRBJ2-7; D may be TRBD1 (6 bases). Sample: peripheral blood. The CDR3, as DNA: TGTGCCAGCAGTAGCTACAGGGAGCACGAGCAGTACTTC. Protein: CASSSYREHEQYF.